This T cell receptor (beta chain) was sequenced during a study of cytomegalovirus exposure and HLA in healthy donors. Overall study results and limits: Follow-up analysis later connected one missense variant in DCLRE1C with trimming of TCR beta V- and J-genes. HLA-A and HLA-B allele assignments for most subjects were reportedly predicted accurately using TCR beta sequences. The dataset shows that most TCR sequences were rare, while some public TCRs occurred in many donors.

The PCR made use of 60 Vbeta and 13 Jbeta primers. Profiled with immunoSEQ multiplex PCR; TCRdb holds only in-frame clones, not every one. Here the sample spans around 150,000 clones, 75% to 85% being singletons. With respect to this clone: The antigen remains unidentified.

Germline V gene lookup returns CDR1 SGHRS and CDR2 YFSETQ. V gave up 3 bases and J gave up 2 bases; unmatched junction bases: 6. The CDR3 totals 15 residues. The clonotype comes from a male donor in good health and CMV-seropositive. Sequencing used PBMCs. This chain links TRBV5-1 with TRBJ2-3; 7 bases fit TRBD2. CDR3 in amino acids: CASSYTGTTTDTQYF. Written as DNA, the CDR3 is TGCGCCAGCAGCTACACCGGGACTACCACAGATACGCAGTATTTT.